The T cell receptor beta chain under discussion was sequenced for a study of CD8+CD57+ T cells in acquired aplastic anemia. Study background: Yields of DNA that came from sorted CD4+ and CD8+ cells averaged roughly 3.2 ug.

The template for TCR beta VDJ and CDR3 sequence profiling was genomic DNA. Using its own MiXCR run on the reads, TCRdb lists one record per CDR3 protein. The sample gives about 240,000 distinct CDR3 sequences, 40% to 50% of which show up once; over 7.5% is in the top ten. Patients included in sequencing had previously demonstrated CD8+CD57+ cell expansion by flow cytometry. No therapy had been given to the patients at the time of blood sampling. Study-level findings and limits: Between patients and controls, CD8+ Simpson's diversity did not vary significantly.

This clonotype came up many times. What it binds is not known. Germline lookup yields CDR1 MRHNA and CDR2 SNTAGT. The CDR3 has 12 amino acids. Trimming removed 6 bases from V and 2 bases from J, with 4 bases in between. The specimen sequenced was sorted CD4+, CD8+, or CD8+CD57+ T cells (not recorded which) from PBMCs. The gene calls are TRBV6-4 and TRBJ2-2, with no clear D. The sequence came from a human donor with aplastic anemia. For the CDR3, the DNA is TGTGCCAGCAGGGACAACACCGGGGAGCTGTTTTTT. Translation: CASRDNTGELFF.